The 5 T cell receptor beta chains reported below all come from one sample, sequenced in a study of neoadjuvant anti-PD-1 for oral cavity cancer. The table came from immunoSEQ multiplex PCR; TCRdb's copy has only in-frame clones and leaves some out. The table lists 8,000 to 10,000 clones, 60% to 70% of them singletons, with approximately 4.8% in the top ten. Time point of the sample: after neoadjuvant nivolumab, at surgical resection. This specimen consisted of PBMCs, obtained after nivolumab (anti-PD-1) treatment. The origin of the receptors is a person aged 35-79 years with oral cavity squamous cell carcinoma.

The rearrangement joins TRBV10-3 to TRBJ1-6; possibly TRBD1 for D (5 bases). In germline, CDR1 is ENHRY, CDR2 SYGVKD. V dropped 4 bases and J dropped 3 bases, with 13 bases sitting between them. There are 16 residues in the CDR3. The CDR3 nucleotides read TGTGCCATCAGTGGGGAGGAGGGGAACTATAATTCACCCCTCCACTTT. Translating it yields CAISGEEGNYNSPLHF.

This chain links TRBV6-1 with TRBJ1-5; maybe TRBD1 (6 bases). The CDR3 sequence is 15 residues long. Per the germline V gene, CDR1 is MNHNS and CDR2 is SASEGT. V dropped 7 bases and J dropped 2 bases, with 15 bases sitting between them. The CDR3 here is CASNPQGVGNQPQHF. CDR3 sequence (DNA): TGTGCCAGCAACCCACAGGGTGTGGGCAATCAGCCCCAGCATTTT.

The table lists this clone with a few counts. The chain recombines TRBV6-1 with TRBJ2-2; D not resolved. Trimming stripped 6 bases from V and 0 bases from J, with 11 bases between. This CDR3 comprises 15 residues. The germline gives CDR1 MNHNS, CDR2 SASEGT. The CDR3 bases are TGTGCCAGCAGATCAGATACAGCGAACACCGGGGAGCTGTTTTTT. Protein product: CASRSDTANTGELFF.

The chain links TRBV9 to TRBJ2-3, with 7 nucleotides matching TRBD2. With 0 bases clipped from V and 6 bases from J, the junction kept 7 bases outside the gene matches. The CDR3 extends over 15 amino acids. From germline, CDR1 is SGDLS and CDR2 YYNGEE. CDR3 in DNA: TGTGCCAGCAGCGTAGGGGGCGGGAGCCTGGATACGCAGTATTTT. It specifies CASSVGGGSLDTQYF.

By share, this clone counts as medium-sized. This chain uses TRBV7-9 with TRBJ2-7; 8 positions match TRBD2. Trimming at V came to 4 bases and at J to 5 bases, leaving 4 bases not matched to a gene. Germline V CDR1 and CDR2: SEHNR, FQNEAQ (reference sequence). The CDR3 length is 13 residues. The chain's CDR3 is CASSSPGGHEQYF. The CDR3 coding sequence is TGTGCCAGCAGCTCCCCGGGGGGGCACGAGCAGTACTTC.